This TCR beta chain came from a study of blood T cell repertoires in COVID-19 (dated by TCRdb to the early 2020s). Regarding the study in general: The collaborator samples originated in the United States, Italy and Spain and spanned the acute and convalescent phases of COVID-19. The prospective study material was composed of cDNA or gDNA derived from T cells, B-cell-depleted T cells, or PBMCs. The dataset comprised deeply sampled blood TCRbeta repertoires from subjects exposed to, actively infected with, or recovered from COVID-19. The repertoires were released in a freely available public database meant as a resource for research on the immune response to SARS-CoV-2. The samples were drawn from the first 160 participants of the ongoing ImmuneRACE study and from 950 to 1,500 subjects provided by 6 global collaborators. Nearly every sample came with metadata listing a de-identified subject ID, COVID-19 status, age in years and sex. Where HLA class I and class II types were available, the types were taken from metadata supplied by the sample provider, not from assay-based typing. Broader findings and caveats from the paper: How much clinical and demographic metadata was included differed by source and by participant, and the metadata was provided uncurated.

In Seattle, one collaborating source enrolled patients while the infection was active and tracked those patients longitudinally over the course of disease. Whole blood was collected in K2EDTA tubes by collaborating institutions according to the institutions' own protocols. Collaborator samples were shipped for TCRbeta analysis as frozen whole blood, isolated PBMCs, or DNA extracted from either sample type. As regards this clone: Its cognate antigen has yet to be identified. No much larger clone is present one base from it, and per-base qualities are unavailable.

Between the V and J ends, shortened by 3 bases and 3 bases respectively, the junction contains 23 bases. The CDR3, from cysteine to phenylalanine, totals 18 residues. Only CDR3 DNA remains: 54 bases, in frame from the first base. For CDR1 and CDR2, the germline V gene lists MGHDK and SYGVNS. TCRbeta CDR3 regions were amplified from genomic DNA using the immunoSEQ Assay, a bias-controlled multiplex PCR. On the authors' methods: Within the assay, amplification of reference gene primers was used to estimate how many nucleated cells each sample contained. To quantify the absolute abundance of each unique TCRbeta CDR3 rearrangement, sequence reads were collapsed and filtered. For each sample, productive Simpson clonality was calculated by taking the square root of Simpson's diversity index across productive rearrangements. What TCRdb holds here is the immuneACCESS table cut down to in-frame rearrangements. Part of the clones is not present; checked against another copy, under half of the missing clones reflect an unresolved V gene, and the others are unexplained. The D gene and trimming were derived from the DNA, and the V and J assignments and clone size from that table. Counted in this sample were about 360,000 clones; approximately 86% of them appeared once. The leading ten clones occupy roughly 6.6% of the sample.

The rearranged segments are TRBV25-1 and TRBJ1-2, and the D gene may be TRBD1, 5 bases matching. The sequenced sample was peripheral blood. The receptor's source is a woman aged 60-75 years with COVID-19, enrolled during active disease. The CDR3 sequence is CASSDSRGGEWDYYGYTF. Read as DNA, the sequence is TGTGCCAGCAGTGACTCCCGCGGGGGGGAGTGGGACTACTATGGCTACACCTTC.